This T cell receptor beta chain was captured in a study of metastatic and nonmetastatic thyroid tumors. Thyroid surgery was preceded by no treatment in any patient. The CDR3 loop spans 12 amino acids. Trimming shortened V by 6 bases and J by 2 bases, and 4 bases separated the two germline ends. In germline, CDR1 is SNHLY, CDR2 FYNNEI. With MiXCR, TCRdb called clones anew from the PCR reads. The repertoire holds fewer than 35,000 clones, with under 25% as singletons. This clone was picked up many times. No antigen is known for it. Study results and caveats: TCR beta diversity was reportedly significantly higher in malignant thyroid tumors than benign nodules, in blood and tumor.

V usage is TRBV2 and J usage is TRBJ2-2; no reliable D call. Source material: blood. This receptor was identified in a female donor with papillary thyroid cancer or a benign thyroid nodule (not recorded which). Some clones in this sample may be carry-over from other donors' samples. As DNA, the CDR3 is TGTGCCAGCAGCGGAAACACCGGGGAGCTGTTTTTT. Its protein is CASSGNTGELFF.